Listed below are T cell receptor beta chains from one sample, sequenced in a study of T cell responses to AZD1222 COVID-19 vaccine. The protocol was immunoSEQ multiplex PCR, while the TCRdb copy is restricted to in-frame clones and leaves out a portion. This table holds 90,000 to 120,000 clones, around 90% found once. The sample consisted of peripheral blood, taken 28 days after the second AZD1222 dose. The receptors were gathered from an adult who received the AZD1222 COVID-19 vaccine. Both conserved end residues are part of each CDR3. A D gene is named only where the DNA matches it firmly. Only some rows state a clone size, as once, few, many or a class for expanded clones.

J gene: TRBJ2-3; D gene: TRBD2; clone size: medium-sized; V gene: TRBV6-4; CDR3 protein: CASSESGGRDTQYF; CDR3 DNA: TGTGCCAGCAGTGAGAGCGGGGGGCGGGATACGCAGTATTTT
J gene: TRBJ2-7; D gene: .; clone size: .; V gene: TRBV6-5; CDR3 protein: CATTYRSSYEQYF; CDR3 DNA: TGTGCCACCACATACCGAAGCTCCTACGAGCAGTACTTC
J gene: TRBJ1-1; D gene: .; clone size: .; V gene: TRBV7-9; CDR3 protein: CASRYRAFDTEAFF; CDR3 DNA: TGTGCCAGCAGGTACAGGGCCTTCGACACTGAAGCTTTCTTT
J gene: TRBJ1-2; D gene: .; clone size: once; V gene: TRBV3-1/TRBV3-2; CDR3 protein: CASSPGLGDGPNYGYTF; CDR3 DNA: TGTGCCAGCAGCCCCGGTCTGGGGGACGGTCCTAACTATGGCTACACCTTC
J gene: TRBJ2-7; D gene: .; clone size: .; V gene: TRBV6-6; CDR3 protein: CASAGGQAYEQYF; CDR3 DNA: TGTGCCAGCGCTGGGGGGCAGGCCTACGAGCAGTACTTC
J gene: TRBJ2-7; D gene: .; clone size: once; V gene: TRBV9; CDR3 protein: CASSSQGPAYEQYF; CDR3 DNA: TGTGCCAGCAGCTCCCAGGGTCCCGCCTACGAGCAGTACTTC
J gene: TRBJ1-1; D gene: .; clone size: .; V gene: TRBV7-2; CDR3 protein: CASSLVRLNTEAFF; CDR3 DNA: TGTGCCAGCAGCTTAGTTCGGCTGAACACTGAAGCTTTCTTT
J gene: TRBJ1-2; D gene: TRBD1; clone size: .; V gene: TRBV5-1; CDR3 protein: CASSLSQGDGYTF; CDR3 DNA: TGCGCCAGCAGCTTGTCCCAGGGGGATGGCTACACCTTC
J gene: TRBJ1-3; D gene: .; clone size: .; V gene: TRBV9; CDR3 protein: CASSVMGFTGNTIYF; CDR3 DNA: TGTGCCAGCAGCGTGATGGGGTTCACTGGAAACACCATATATTTT
J gene: TRBJ1-5; D gene: .; clone size: .; V gene: TRBV12-3/TRBV12-4; CDR3 protein: CASSFQVNQPQHF; CDR3 DNA: TGTGCCAGCAGCTTCCAGGTTAATCAGCCCCAGCATTTT
J gene: TRBJ2-3; D gene: TRBD1; clone size: .; V gene: TRBV5-6; CDR3 protein: CASSPNGQGTDTQYF; CDR3 DNA: TGTGCCAGCAGCCCGAACGGACAGGGCACAGATACGCAGTATTTT